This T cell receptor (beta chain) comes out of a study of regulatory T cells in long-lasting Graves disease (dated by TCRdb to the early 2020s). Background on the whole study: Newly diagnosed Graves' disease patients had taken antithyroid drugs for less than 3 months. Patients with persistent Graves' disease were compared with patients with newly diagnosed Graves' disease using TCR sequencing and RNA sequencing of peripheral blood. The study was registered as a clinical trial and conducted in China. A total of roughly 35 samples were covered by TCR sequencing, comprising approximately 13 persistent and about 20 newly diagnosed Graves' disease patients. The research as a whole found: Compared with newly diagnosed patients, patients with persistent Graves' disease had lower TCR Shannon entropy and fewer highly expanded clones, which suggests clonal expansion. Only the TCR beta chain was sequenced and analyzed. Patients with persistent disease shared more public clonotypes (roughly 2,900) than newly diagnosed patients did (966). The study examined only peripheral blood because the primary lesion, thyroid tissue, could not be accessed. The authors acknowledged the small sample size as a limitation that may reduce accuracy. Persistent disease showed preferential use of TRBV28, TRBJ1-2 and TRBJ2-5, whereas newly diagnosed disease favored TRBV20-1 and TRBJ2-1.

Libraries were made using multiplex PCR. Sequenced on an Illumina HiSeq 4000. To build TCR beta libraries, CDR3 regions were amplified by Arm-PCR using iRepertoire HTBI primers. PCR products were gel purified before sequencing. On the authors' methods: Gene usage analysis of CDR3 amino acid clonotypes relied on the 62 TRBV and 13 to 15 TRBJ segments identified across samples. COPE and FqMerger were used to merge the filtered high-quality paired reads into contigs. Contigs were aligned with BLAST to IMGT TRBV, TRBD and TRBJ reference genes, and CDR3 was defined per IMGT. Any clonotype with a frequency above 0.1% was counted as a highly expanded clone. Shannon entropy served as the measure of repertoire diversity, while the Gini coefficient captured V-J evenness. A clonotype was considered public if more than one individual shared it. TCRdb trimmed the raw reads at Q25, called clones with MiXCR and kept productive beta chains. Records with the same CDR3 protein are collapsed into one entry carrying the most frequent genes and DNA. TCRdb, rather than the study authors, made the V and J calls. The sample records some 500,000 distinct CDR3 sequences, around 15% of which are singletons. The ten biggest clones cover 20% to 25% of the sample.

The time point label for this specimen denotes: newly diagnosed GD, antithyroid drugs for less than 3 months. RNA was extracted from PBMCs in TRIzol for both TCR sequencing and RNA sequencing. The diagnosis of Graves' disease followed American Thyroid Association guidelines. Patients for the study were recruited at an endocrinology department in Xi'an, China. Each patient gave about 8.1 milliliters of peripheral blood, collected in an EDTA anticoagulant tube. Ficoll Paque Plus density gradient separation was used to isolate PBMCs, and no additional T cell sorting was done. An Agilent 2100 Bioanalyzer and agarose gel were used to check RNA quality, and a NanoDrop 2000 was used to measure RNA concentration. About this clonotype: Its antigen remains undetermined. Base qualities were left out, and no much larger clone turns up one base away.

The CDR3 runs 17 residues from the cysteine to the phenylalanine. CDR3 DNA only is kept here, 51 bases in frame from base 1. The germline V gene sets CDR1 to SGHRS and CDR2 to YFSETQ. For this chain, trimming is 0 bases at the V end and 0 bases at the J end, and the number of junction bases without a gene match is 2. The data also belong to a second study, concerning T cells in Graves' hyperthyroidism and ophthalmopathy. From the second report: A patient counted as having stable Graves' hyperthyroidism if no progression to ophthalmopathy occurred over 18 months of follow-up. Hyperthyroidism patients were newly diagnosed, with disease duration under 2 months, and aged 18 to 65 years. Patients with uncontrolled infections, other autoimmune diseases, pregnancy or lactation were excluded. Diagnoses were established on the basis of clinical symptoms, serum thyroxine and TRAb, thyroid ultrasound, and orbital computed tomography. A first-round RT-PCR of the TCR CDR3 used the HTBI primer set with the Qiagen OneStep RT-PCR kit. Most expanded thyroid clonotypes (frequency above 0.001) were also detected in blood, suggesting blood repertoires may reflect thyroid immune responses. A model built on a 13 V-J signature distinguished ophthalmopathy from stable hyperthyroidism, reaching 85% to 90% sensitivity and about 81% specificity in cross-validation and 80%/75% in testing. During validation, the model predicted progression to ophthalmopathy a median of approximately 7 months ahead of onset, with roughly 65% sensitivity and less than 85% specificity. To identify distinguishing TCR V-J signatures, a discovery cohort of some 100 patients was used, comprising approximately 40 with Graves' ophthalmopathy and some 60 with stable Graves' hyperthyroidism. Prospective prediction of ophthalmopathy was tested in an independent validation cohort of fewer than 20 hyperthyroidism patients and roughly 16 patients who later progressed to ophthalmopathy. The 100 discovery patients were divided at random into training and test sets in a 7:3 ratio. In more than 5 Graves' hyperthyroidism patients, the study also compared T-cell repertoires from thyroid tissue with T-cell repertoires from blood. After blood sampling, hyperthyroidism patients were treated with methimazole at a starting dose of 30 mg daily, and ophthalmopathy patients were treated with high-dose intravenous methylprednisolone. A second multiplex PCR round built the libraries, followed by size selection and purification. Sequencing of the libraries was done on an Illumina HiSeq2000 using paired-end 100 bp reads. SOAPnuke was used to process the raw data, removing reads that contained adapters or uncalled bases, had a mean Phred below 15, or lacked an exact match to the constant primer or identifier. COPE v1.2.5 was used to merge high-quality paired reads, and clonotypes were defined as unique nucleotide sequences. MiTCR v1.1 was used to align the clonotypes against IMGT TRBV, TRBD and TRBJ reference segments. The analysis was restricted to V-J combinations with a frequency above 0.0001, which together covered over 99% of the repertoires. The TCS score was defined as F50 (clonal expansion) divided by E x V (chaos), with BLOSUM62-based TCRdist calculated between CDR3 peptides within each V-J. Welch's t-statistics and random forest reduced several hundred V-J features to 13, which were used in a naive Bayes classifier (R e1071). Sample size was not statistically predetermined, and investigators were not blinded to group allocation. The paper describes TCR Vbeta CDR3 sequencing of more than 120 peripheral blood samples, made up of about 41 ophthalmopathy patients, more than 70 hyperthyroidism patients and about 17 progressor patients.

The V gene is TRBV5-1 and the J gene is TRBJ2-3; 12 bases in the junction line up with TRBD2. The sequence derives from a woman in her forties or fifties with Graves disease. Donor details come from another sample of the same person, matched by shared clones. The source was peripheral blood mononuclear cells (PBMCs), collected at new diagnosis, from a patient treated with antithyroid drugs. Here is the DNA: TGCGCCAGCAGCTTGGGAGGGACTAGCGGGAGCACAGATACGCAGTATTTT. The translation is CASSLGGTSGSTDTQYF.